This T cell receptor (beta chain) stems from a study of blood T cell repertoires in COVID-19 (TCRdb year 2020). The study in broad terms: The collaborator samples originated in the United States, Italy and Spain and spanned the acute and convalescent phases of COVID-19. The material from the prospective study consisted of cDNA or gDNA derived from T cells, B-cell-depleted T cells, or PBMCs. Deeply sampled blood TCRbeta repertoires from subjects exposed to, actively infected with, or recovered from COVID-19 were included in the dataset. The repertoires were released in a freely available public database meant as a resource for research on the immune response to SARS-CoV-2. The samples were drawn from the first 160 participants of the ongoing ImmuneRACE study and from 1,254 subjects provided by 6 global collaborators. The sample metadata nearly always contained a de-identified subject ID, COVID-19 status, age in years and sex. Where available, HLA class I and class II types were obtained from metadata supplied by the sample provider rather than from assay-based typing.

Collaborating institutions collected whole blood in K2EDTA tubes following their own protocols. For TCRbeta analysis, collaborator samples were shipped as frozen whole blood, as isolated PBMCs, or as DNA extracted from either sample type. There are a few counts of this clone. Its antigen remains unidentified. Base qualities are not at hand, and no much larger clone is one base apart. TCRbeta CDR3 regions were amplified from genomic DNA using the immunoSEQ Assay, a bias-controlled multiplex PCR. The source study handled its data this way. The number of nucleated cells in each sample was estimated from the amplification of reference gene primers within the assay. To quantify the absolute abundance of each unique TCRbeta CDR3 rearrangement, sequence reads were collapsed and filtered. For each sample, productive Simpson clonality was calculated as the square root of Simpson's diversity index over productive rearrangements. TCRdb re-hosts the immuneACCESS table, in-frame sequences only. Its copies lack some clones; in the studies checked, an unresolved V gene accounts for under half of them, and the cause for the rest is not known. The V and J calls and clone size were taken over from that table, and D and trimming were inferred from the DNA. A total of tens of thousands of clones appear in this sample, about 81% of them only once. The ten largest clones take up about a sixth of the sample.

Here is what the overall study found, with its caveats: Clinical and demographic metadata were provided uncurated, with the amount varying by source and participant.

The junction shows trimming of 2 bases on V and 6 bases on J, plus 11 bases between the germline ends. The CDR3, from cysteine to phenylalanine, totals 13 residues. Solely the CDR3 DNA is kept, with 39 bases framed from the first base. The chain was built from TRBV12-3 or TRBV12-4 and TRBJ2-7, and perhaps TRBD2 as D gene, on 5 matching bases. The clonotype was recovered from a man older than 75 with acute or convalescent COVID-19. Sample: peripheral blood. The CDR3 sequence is CASSLLDGGEQYF. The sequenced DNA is TGTGCCAGCAGTTTACTAGATGGAGGCGAGCAGTACTTC.